Below, 11 T cell receptor beta chains from the same sample are listed, as sequenced in a study of OX40 agonist ivuxolimab in advanced cancers. Using immunoSEQ multiplex PCR, the repertoire was profiled, and TCRdb retains in-frame clones only, with some absent. The table includes about 66,000 clones, around 80% detected once. The sequencing used CD4+ or CD8+ T cells sorted from blood, collected in a trial of the OX40 agonist ivuxolimab. The receptors stem from an adult with an advanced solid tumor such as melanoma, head and neck, liver or kidney cancer.

This chain uses TRBV7-3 with TRBJ2-3, with 9 bases fitting TRBD1. CDR1 and CDR2 from the germline V gene are SGHTA and FQGTGA. J lost 3 bases, V lost 4 bases, and 5 bases had no gene match. The CDR3 sequence is 15 residues long. CDR3 loop: CASSYGQGKTDTQYF. The CDR3 nucleotides read TGTGCCAGCAGCTACGGACAGGGGAAAACAGATACGCAGTATTTT.

The chain recombines TRBV5-1 with TRBJ2-7, with 7 bases fitting TRBD2. The germline gives CDR1 SGHRS, CDR2 YFSETQ. The V gene end was trimmed by 7 bases and the J gene end by 7 bases; junction bases not matched to a gene: 8. The CDR3 consists of 12 residues. CDR3 DNA sequence: TGCGCCAGCGGGGAGGGGCCGCGTGAGCAGTACTTC. This codes for CASGEGPREQYF.

This clone was counted only a few times. The CDR3 is CASSLDRGVNQPQHF. Here the CDR3 DNA reads TGTGCCAGCAGCTTAGACAGGGGGGTCAATCAGCCCCAGCATTTT. The chain uses TRBV7-9 and TRBJ1-5; 8 positions match TRBD1. Germline trimming cut 1 base from V and 3 bases from J; bases unmatched to any gene: 2. Germline V gene sequence: CDR1 SEHNR, CDR2 FQNEAQ (reference sequence). This CDR3 spans 15 amino acids.

This chain uses TRBV9 with TRBJ1-2; D uncertain. CDR3 length: 12 amino acids. CDR1 is SGDLS and CDR2 is YYNGEE in the germline V gene. V shed 2 bases and J shed 3 bases, with 5 bases lying between them. CDR3 protein: CASSVGDYGYTF. The CDR3 DNA reads TGTGCCAGCAGCGTGGGCGACTATGGCTACACCTTC.

This clone was observed a single time. J is TRBJ2-3 and V is TRBV15, with D unresolved. V lost 8 bases to trimming and J lost 7 bases, with 19 bases between them. Germline values: CDR1 LNHNV, CDR2 YYDKDF (reference sequence). This CDR3 has 14 residues. The chain's CDR3 is CATGRRLSPNTQYF. CDR3 in DNA: TGTGCCACCGGACGGCGGCTTTCCCCGAATACGCAGTATTTT.

The gene calls are TRBV30 and TRBJ2-2; D is uncertain. Per germline, CDR1 GTSNPN and CDR2 SVGIG (reference sequence). The CDR3 covers 14 residues. V was trimmed by 0 bases and J by 4 bases, leaving 9 bases between them. In DNA form, the CDR3 reads TGTGCCTGGAGTGTACTCAGCACCACCGGGGAGCTGTTTTTT. Its translation: CAWSVLSTTGELFF.

The CDR3 protein is CASSQDTGGSETQYF. The CDR3 coding sequence is TGCGCCAGCAGCCAAGACACAGGGGGCTCAGAGACCCAGTACTTC. The chain has TRBV4-3 and TRBJ2-5, with 9 bases that match TRBD1. With V trimmed by 0 bases and J by 4 bases, 3 bases remained unmatched. The CDR3 consists of 15 residues. CDR1 LGHNA and CDR2 YSLEER come from the germline V gene.

The genes are TRBV6-5 and TRBJ2-3; unclear D gene. V lost 4 bases and J 1 base, leaving 12 bases between the germline ends. Germline V lookup: CDR1 MNHEY, CDR2 SVGAGI. The CDR3 loop spans 15 amino acids. The CDR3: CASSSARSGTDTQYF. The DNA of the CDR3 is TGTGCCAGCAGTTCGGCTAGATCGGGCACAGATACGCAGTATTTT.

The chain combines TRBV7-9 with TRBJ1-1, with no clear D. V dropped 5 bases and J dropped 8 bases, with 18 bases sitting between them. The CDR3 is 14 residues long. Per the germline V gene, CDR1 is SEHNR and CDR2 is FQNEAQ (reference sequence). The CDR3 region is CASSPKGVDEEAFF. The CDR3 bases are TGTGCCAGCAGCCCTAAAGGCGTAGATGAAGAAGCTTTCTTT.

A single count supports this clone. The chain carries TRBV6-5 and TRBJ2-2; 8 bases are a match to TRBD1. CDR3 length: 15 amino acids. Trimming took 5 bases from V and 1 from J; bases not matched to a gene: 3. The germline V gene encodes CDR1 MNHEY and CDR2 SVGAGI. In DNA, the CDR3 is TGTGCCAGCAGTACCGACAGGGGGAACACCGGGGAGCTGTTTTTT. Translated, it gives CASSTDRGNTGELFF.

This clone occurred once. Here the CDR3 DNA reads TGCGCCAGCAGCTTTGAGAGGGGTGTAGCTTTCTTT. Amino acid sequence: CASSFERGVAFF. The chain carries TRBV5-1 and TRBJ1-1; the D gene is possibly TRBD1 (5 bases). The CDR3 has 12 amino acids. The V and J ends lost 2 bases and 10 bases respectively, with 12 bases between them. In germline, CDR1 is SGHRS, CDR2 YFSETQ. The full variable domain, rest sourced from reference TRBV5-1 and TRBJ1-1, is KAGVTQTPRYLIKTRGQQVTLSCSPISGHRSVSWYQQTPGQGLQFLFEYFSETQRNKGNFPGRFSGRQFSNSRSEMNVSTLELGDSALYLCASSFERGVAFFGQGTRLTVV.